The 2 T cell receptor beta chains presented below share a single source sample, sequenced in a study of T cells in Graves' hyperthyroidism and ophthalmopathy. The CDR3 regions of TCR beta were amplified from RNA transcripts. First-round RT-PCR of the TCR CDR3 relied on the HTBI primer set. MiXCR, run by TCRdb on the multiplex PCR reads, gives a single entry per CDR3 protein. The sample holds nearly 600,000 distinct CDR3 sequences, over 11% seen once. Sequencing was carried out using blood. The source is a woman aged 25 to 39 with Graves' hyperthyroidism that later progressed to Graves' ophthalmopathy.

This clonotype was counted ten times or more. The CDR3 region has the DNA TGTGCCAGCAGCTTACTAGCGAGGGACGATGAGCAGTTCTTC. Protein product: CASSLLARDDEQFF. The V and J genes are TRBV11-3 and TRBJ2-1, with D perhaps matching TRBD2 (6 bases). Trimming pared 2 bases from V and 8 bases from J, leaving 13 bases between. Germline assignment: CDR1 SGHNT and CDR2 YENEEA. The CDR3 has 14 residues.

This clonotype was detected many times. This rearrangement joins TRBV6-1 to TRBJ2-1; D remains unclear. Trimming removed 4 bases at V and 7 bases at J, with 17 bases between. CDR1 MNHNS and CDR2 SASEGT come from the germline V gene. The CDR3 is 15 residues long. CDR3 region: CASSVGRLIGNEQFF. CDR3 DNA: TGTGCCAGCAGTGTGGGCCGCCTCATAGGGAATGAGCAGTTCTTC.